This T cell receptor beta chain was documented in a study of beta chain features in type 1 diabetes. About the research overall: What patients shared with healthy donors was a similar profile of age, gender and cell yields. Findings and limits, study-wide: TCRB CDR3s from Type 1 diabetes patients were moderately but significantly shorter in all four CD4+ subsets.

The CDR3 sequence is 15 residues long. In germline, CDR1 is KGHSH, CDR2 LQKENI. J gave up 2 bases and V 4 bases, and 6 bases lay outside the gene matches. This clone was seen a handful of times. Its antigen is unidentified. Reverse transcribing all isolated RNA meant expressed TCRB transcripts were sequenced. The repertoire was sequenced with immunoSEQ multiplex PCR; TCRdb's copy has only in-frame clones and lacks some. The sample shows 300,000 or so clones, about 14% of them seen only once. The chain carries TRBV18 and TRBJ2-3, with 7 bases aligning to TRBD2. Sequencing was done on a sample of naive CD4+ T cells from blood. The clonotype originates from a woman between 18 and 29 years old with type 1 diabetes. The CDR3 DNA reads TGTGCCAGCTCACTTAACCGGGGGGACACAGATACGCAGTATTTT. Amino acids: CASSLNRGDTDTQYF.